This note documents a single T cell receptor (beta chain) sequence. Its binding antigen is unknown. Base qualities are missing; no much larger clone stands one base away. The collaborating institutions used their own protocols to collect whole blood in K2EDTA tubes. Collaborator samples were shipped for TCRbeta analysis as frozen whole blood, isolated PBMCs, or DNA extracted from either sample type. The immunoSEQ Assay, a bias-controlled multiplex PCR, was used to amplify TCRbeta CDR3 regions from genomic DNA. Under the source paper's analysis protocol: Within the assay, amplification of reference gene primers was used to estimate how many nucleated cells each sample contained. To quantify the absolute abundance of each unique TCRbeta CDR3 rearrangement, sequence reads were collapsed and filtered. For each sample, productive Simpson clonality was calculated as the square root of Simpson's diversity index over productive rearrangements. The immuneACCESS repertoire file appears here via TCRdb, limited to in-frame rearrangements. These files lack a portion of the clones; in checked studies, under half of the deficit traces to unresolved V genes, and the cause of the others is not known. The DNA gave D and trimming, while V, J and clone size come from that table. The sample contains more than 150,000 clones, about 85% of them found a single time. Clones ranked in the top ten supply over 0.85% of the sample.

Its CDR3 holds 12 amino acids, cysteine through phenylalanine. The retained sequence is limited to the CDR3, 36 bases, with the frame set at the first base. The germline V gene (reference sequence) supplies CDR1 LNHDA and CDR2 SQIVND. Trimming at the junction amounts to 2 bases on V and 8 bases on J, and the germline ends lie 6 bases apart. This sample is part of a study of blood T cell repertoires in COVID-19 (dated by TCRdb to 2018 to 2020). Turning to the overall study: Collaborator samples came from the United States, Italy and Spain and covered acute and convalescent phases of COVID-19. The prospective study material was composed of cDNA or gDNA derived from T cells, B-cell-depleted T cells, or PBMCs. The dataset comprised deeply sampled blood TCRbeta repertoires from subjects exposed to, actively infected with, or recovered from COVID-19. The repertoires were released in a freely available public database intended as a resource for research on the immune response to SARS-CoV-2. The samples were drawn from two sources: the first 160 participants of the ongoing ImmuneRACE study, and over 1,000 subjects contributed by 6 global collaborators. Sample metadata almost always included a de-identified subject ID, COVID-19 status, age in years and sex. Where available, HLA class I and class II types were obtained from metadata supplied by the sample provider rather than from assay-based typing. What the study reported, not specific to this receptor: The amount of clinical and demographic metadata varied by source and participant and was provided uncurated.

The V and J segments used are TRBV19 and TRBJ1-4, with the D gene not clear enough to name. This clonotype originated in a man younger than 35 with acute or convalescent COVID-19. Sequencing was performed on peripheral blood. The encoded CDR3 is CASSIRGEKLFF. DNA sequence: TGTGCCAGTAGTATAAGAGGAGAAAAACTGTTTTTT.